The source of this T cell receptor (beta chain) is a study of cytomegalovirus exposure and HLA in healthy donors. General study points: Prior analysis indicated that the majority of TCR beta V segments exhibited productivity approximately 87% or approximately 30% of the time. Published work reported that the classifier diagnosed cytomegalovirus status with high specificity and sensitivity.

As concerns this clone: Its antigen is still unknown.

V shed 3 bases and J shed 0 bases, with 14 bases lying between them. Germline V CDR1 and CDR2: LNHDA, SQIVND (reference sequence). There are 17 residues in the CDR3. PCR primers comprised 60 Vbeta and 13 Jbeta primers. Only in-frame clones appear in the TCRdb table, and some are missing; sequencing was by immunoSEQ multiplex PCR. The sample has 100,000 to 150,000 clones; 83% are singletons. Samples came from healthy bone marrow donors. The chain employs TRBV19 and TRBJ1-4; TRBD1 might be the D (6 bases). The receptor comes from a woman aged 40-49 years in good health and CMV-seropositive. The sample taken for sequencing was PBMCs. CDR3 loop: CASSMTGAGATNEKLFF. CDR3 bases: TGTGCCAGTAGTATGACGGGGGCGGGAGCAACTAATGAAAAACTGTTTTTT. The complete variable domain, with remaining parts taken from reference TRBV19 and TRBJ1-4, reads DGGITQSPKYLFRKEGQNVTLSCEQNLNHDAMYWYRQDPGQGLRLIYYSQIVNDFQKGDIAEGYSVSREKKESFPLTVTSAQKNPTAFYLCASSMTGAGATNEKLFFGSGTQLSVL.